This entry lists 13 T cell receptor beta chains sequenced from one sample in a study of early T cells in non-severe SARS-CoV-2 infection. Using its own MiXCR run on the 5' RACE reads, TCRdb lists one record per CDR3 protein. The data show approximately 71,000 distinct CDR3 sequences, 12% seen once. Sequencing used whole blood. All receptors derive from an adult who was a healthcare worker with PCR-confirmed SARS-CoV-2 infection or an uninfected control (not recorded which).

This clonotype turned up a few times. The V call is TRBV9, the J call TRBJ2-7; TRBD2 might be the D (5 bases). CDR1 is SGDLS, CDR2 YYNGEE, per germline. Trimming stripped 1 base from V and 3 bases from J, with 8 bases between. This CDR3 is 13 amino acids long. The CDR3 DNA reads TGTGCCAGCAGCGTAAAGCGGTACTACGAGCAGTACTTC. Protein: CASSVKRYYEQYF. Variable domain in full (rest from reference TRBV9 and TRBJ2-7): DSGVTQTPKHLITATGQRVTLRCSPRSGDLSVYWYQQSLDQGLQFLIQYYNGEERAKGNILERFSAQQFPDLHSELNLSSLELGDSALYFCASSVKRYYEQYFGPGTRLTVT.

The chain has TRBV7-9 and TRBJ2-7; 14 bases are a match to TRBD2. CDR1 and CDR2 (germline): SEHNR, FQNEAQ (reference sequence). The J segment lost 3 bases and the V segment lost 4 bases, leaving 2 bases of the junction unmatched. The CDR3 consists of 15 residues. CDR3 amino acids: CASSSGLAGGYEQYF. The CDR3 coding sequence is TGTGCCAGCAGCTCTGGACTAGCGGGGGGCTACGAGCAGTACTTC.

This clonotype was picked up many times. The rearrangement joins TRBV12-3 or TRBV12-4 to TRBJ2-1, with TRBD2 identical over 11 bases. The CDR3 length is 19 residues. J was trimmed by 1 base and V by 3 bases; bases with no gene match: 11. CDR3 DNA: TGTGCCAGCAGTTTTAGGTTGCTAGCGGGGGGCTCTTCCTACAATGAGCAGTTCTTC. Protein: CASSFRLLAGGSSYNEQFF.

The chain uses TRBV27 and TRBJ2-1; 8 bases are a match to TRBD2. V trimming: 0 bases; J trimming: 10 bases; junction bases outside the gene matches: 2. The germline V gene encodes CDR1 MNHEY and CDR2 SMNVEV (reference sequence). The CDR3 length is 13 residues. The CDR3 DNA is TGTGCCAGCAGTTTATCGTGGACTAGCGAGCAGTTCTTC. Its translation: CASSLSWTSEQFF.

The sample holds a few counts of this clonotype. V and J are TRBV4-3 and TRBJ2-2, with 10 bases that match TRBD2. Germline V gene sequence: CDR1 LGHNA, CDR2 YSLEER. CDR3 length: 19 amino acids. V gave up 1 base and J gave up 0 bases; unmatched junction bases: 8. This CDR3 is CASSQGGLAGAANTGELFF. CDR3 nucleotides: TGCGCCAGCAGCCAAGGAGGGCTAGCGGGGGCCGCGAACACCGGGGAGCTGTTTTTT.

The CDR3 is CASSLIQSEETQYF. As DNA, the CDR3 is TGTGCCAGCAGCCTGATCCAGTCAGAGGAGACCCAGTACTTC. The rearrangement links TRBV7-9 to TRBJ2-5, with D unresolved. CDR3 length equals 14 residues. Germline values: CDR1 SEHNR, CDR2 FQNEAQ (reference sequence). Trimming shortened V by 5 bases and J by 5 bases, and 15 bases separated the two germline ends.

The chain has TRBV3-1 and TRBJ2-7; TRBD2 agrees at 10 bases. V was clipped by 3 bases and J by 2 bases; unmatched bases: 1. Per germline, CDR1 LGHDT and CDR2 YNNKEL (reference sequence). The CDR3 totals 14 residues. Here the CDR3 reads CASSHLAGAYEQYF. In DNA form, the CDR3 reads TGTGCCAGCAGCCACCTAGCGGGGGCCTACGAGCAGTACTTC.

This chain joins TRBV2 and TRBJ2-1, with no clear D. CDR1 is SNHLY and CDR2 is FYNNEI in the germline V gene. The V end was cut by 5 bases, the J end by 9 bases, with 11 bases between. The CDR3 covers 12 residues. The CDR3 DNA follows: TGTGCCAGCAGTCCCATCATAGGTGAGCAGTTCTTC. Amino acids: CASSPIIGEQFF.

The V gene is TRBV11-2, the J gene TRBJ2-1, with TRBD1 identical over 7 bases. Germline-derived CDR1 and CDR2 are SGHAT and FQNNGV. This CDR3 is 16 amino acids long. V gave up 5 bases and J gave up 2 bases; unmatched junction bases: 9. The CDR3 DNA is TGTGCCAGCAGCCCCTACCCGACAGGGACCTACAATGAGCAGTTCTTC. Its translation: CASSPYPTGTYNEQFF.

The V gene is TRBV10-3, the J gene TRBJ2-7; D tentatively fits TRBD1 or TRBD2 (5 bases each). This CDR3 is built from 14 residues. Trimming pared 2 bases from V and 5 bases from J, leaving 13 bases between. Germline V lookup: CDR1 ENHRY, CDR2 SYGVKD. In nucleotides, the CDR3 is TGTGCCATCAGTGAGGTCGGGGCTCCGGACGAGCAGTACTTC. Amino acids: CAISEVGAPDEQYF.

This clonotype appeared many times. The chain combines TRBV5-4 with TRBJ1-6, with 8 bases fitting TRBD1. This CDR3 contains 15 residues. Germline CDR1 and CDR2: SGHNT and YYREEE (reference sequence). V gave up 4 bases and J gave up 4 bases; unmatched junction bases: 4. The CDR3 DNA reads as TGTGCCAGCAGCACGGACAGGGTGTATAATTCACCCCTCCACTTT. It yields the protein CASSTDRVYNSPLHF.

This clonotype was seen many times. V is TRBV11-2 and J is TRBJ2-5; 12 bases agree with TRBD2. V gave up 1 base and J gave up 2 bases; unmatched junction bases: 8. CDR1 SGHAT and CDR2 FQNNGV come from the germline V gene. This CDR3 has 18 residues. The CDR3 spells CASSLVPSGGANQETQYF. In DNA form, the CDR3 reads TGTGCCAGCAGCTTAGTGCCTAGCGGGGGGGCAAATCAAGAGACCCAGTACTTC.

This clonotype was seen only a few times. The J gene is TRBJ2-7, the V gene TRBV7-8; the D gene is possibly TRBD1 (6 bases). Per germline, CDR1 SGHVS and CDR2 FQNEAQ. Trimming removed 5 bases at V and 3 bases at J, with 17 bases between. This CDR3 spans 15 amino acids. This CDR3 is CASSPAADRLYEQYF. CDR3 coding DNA: TGTGCCAGCAGCCCTGCGGCCGACAGGCTCTACGAGCAGTACTTC.